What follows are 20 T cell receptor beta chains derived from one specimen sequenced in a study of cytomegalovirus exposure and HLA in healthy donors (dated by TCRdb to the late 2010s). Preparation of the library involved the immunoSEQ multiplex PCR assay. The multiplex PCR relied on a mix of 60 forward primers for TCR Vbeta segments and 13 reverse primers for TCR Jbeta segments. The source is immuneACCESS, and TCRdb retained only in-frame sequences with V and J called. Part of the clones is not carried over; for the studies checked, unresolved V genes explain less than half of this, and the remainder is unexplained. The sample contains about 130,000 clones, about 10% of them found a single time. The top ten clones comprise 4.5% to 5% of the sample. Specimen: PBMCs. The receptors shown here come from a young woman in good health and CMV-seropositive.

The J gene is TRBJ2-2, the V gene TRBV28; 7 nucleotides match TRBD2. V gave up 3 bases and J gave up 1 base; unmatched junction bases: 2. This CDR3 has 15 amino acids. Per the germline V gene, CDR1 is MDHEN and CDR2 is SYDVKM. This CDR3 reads CASSFSGMNTGELFF. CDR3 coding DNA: TGTGCCAGCAGTTTCAGCGGGATGAACACCGGGGAGCTGTTTTTT.

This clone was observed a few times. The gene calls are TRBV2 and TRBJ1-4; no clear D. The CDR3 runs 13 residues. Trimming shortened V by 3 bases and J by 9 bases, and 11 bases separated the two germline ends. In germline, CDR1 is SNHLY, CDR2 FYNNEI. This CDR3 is CASSESAAQKLFF. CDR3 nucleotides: TGTGCCAGCAGTGAGTCGGCGGCCCAAAAACTGTTTTTT.

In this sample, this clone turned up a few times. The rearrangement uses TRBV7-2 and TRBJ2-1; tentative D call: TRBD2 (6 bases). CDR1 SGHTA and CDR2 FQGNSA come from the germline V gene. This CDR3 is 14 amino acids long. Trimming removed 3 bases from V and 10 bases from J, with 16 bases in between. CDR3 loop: CASSFLPGLDEQFF. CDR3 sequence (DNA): TGTGCCAGCAGCTTCTTACCGGGACTGGACGAGCAGTTCTTC. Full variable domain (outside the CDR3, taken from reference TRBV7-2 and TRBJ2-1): GAGVSQSPSNKVTEKGKDVELRCDPISGHTALYWYRQSLGQGLEFLIYFQGNSAPDKSGLPSDRFSAERTGGSVSTLTIQRTQQEDSAVYLCASSFLPGLDEQFFGPGTRLTVL.

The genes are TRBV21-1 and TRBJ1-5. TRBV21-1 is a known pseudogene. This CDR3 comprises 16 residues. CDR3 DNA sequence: TGTGCCAGCAGCAAAGTGTCGGGAGGGCTCAATCAGCCCCAGCATTTT. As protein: CASSKVSGGLNQPQHF.

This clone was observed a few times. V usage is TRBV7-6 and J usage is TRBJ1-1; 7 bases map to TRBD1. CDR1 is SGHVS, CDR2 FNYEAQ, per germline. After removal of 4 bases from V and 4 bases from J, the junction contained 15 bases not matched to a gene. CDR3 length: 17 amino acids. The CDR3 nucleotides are TGTGCCAGCAGCTCCGGTTATGGGGACAGTTACGGCACTGAAGCTTTCTTT. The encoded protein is CASSSGYGDSYGTEAFF.

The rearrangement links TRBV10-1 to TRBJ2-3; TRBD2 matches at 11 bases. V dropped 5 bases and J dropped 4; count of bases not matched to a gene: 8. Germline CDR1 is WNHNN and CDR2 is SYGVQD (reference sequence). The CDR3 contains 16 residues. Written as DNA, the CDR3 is TGCGCCAGCAGTAAAGGGACTAGCGGATGGGCAGATACGCAGTATTTT. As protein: CASSKGTSGWADTQYF.

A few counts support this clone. CDR3 amino acids: CASSLVRQSSSNTEAFF. The DNA of the CDR3 is TGCGCCAGCAGCTTGGTCAGACAGAGCTCTTCGAACACTGAAGCTTTCTTT. V is TRBV5-1 and J is TRBJ1-1, with D possibly being TRBD1 (5 bases). V was cut by 0 bases and J by 1 base, with 16 bases left in between. The V gene's germline CDR1 is SGHRS and CDR2 YFSETQ. The CDR3 length is 17 residues.

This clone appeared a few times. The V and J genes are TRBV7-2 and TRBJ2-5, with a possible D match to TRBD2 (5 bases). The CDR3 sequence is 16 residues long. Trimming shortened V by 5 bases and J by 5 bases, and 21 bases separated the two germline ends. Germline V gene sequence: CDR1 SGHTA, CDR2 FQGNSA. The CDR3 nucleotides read TGTGCCAGCAGCCAGAGGGCTTTCGAAGGTTTGGAGACCCAGTACTTC. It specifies CASSQRAFEGLETQYF.

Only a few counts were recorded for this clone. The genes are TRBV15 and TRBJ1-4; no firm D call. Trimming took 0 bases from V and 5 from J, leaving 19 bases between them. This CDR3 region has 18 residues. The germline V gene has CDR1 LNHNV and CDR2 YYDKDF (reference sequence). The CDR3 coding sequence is TGTGCCACCAGCAGAGATCCCATGCAGCCGGGGAAAAATGAAAAACTGTTTTTT. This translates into CATSRDPMQPGKNEKLFF.

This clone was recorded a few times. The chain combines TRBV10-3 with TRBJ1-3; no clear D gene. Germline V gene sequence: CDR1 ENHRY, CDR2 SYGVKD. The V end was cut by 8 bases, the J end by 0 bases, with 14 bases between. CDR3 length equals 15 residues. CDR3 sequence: CAIRDRDNSGNTIYF. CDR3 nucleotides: TGTGCCATCCGGGATCGGGATAACTCTGGAAACACCATATATTTT.

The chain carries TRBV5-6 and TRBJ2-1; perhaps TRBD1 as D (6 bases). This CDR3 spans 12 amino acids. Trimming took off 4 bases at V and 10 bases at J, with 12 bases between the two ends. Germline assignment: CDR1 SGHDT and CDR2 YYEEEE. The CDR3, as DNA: TGTGCCAGCAGCCCTGACAGGAGAGAGCAGTTCTTC. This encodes CASSPDRREQFF.

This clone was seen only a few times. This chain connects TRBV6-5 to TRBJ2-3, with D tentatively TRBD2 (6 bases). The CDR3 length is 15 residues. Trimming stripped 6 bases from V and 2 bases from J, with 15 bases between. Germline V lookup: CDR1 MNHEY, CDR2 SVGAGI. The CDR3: CASRNSGQLTDTQYF. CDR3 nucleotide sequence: TGTGCCAGCAGGAATAGCGGCCAGCTCACAGATACGCAGTATTTT.

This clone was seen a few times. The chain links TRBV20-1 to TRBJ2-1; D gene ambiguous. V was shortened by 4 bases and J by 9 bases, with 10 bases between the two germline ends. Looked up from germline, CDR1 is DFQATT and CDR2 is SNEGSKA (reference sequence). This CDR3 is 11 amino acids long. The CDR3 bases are TGCAGTGCTACAGACTGGAGTGAGCAGTTCTTC. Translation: CSATDWSEQFF.

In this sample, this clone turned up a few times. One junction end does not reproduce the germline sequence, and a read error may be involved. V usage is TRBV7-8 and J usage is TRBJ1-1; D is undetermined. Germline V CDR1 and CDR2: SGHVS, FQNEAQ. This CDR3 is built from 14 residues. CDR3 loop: CASSLDPKNTEAFF. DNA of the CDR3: TGTGCCAGCAGCTTAGACCCCAAGAACACCGAAGCTTTCTTT. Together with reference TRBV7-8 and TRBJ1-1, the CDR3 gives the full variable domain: GAGVSQSPRYKVAKRGQDVALRCDPISGHVSLFWYQQALGQGPEFLTYFQNEAQLDKSGLPSDRFFAERPEGSVSTLKIQRTQQEDSAVYLCASSLDPKNTEAFFGQGTRLTVV.

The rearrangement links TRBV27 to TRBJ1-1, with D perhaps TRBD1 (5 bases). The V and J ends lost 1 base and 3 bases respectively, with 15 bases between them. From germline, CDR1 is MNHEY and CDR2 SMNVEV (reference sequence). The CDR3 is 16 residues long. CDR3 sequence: CASSLYQGVEYTEAFF. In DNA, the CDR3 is TGTGCCAGCAGTTTATATCAGGGTGTGGAGTACACTGAAGCTTTCTTT.

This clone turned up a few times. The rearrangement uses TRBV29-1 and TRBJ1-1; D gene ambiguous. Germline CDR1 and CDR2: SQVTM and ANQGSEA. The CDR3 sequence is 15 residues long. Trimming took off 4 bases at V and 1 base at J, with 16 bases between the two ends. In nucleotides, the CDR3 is TGCAGCGTTGCCCCGGGGTCCGCCGGGAACACTGAAGCTTTCTTT. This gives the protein CSVAPGSAGNTEAFF.

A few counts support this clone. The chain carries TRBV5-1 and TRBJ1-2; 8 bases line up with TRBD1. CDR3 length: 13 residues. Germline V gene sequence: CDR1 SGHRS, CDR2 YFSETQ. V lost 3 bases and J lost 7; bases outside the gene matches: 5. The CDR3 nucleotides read TGCGCCAGCAGCTCTCAGGGGGCGGGTGGCTACACCTTC. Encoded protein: CASSSQGAGGYTF.

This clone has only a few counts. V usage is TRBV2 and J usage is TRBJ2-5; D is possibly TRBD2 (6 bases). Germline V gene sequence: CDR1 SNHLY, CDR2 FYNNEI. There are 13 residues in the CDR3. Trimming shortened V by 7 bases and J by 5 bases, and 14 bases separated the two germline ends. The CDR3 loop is CASKSGEAETQYF. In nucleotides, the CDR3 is TGTGCCAGCAAGTCGGGGGAGGCGGAGACCCAGTACTTC.

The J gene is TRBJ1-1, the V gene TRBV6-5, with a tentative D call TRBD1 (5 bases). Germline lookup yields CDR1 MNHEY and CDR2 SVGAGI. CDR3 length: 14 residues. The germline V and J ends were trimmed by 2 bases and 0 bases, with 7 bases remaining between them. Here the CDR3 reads CASSYGGVNTEAFF. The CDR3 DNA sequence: TGTGCCAGCAGTTACGGGGGGGTGAACACTGAAGCTTTCTTT.

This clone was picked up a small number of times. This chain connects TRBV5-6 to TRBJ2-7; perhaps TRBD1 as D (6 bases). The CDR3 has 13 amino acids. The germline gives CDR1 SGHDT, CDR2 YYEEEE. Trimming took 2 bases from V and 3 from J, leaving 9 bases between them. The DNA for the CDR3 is TGTGCCAGCAGCTTTAGACAGGTCTACGAGCAGTACTTC. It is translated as CASSFRQVYEQYF.